These 27 T cell receptor beta chains were all obtained from the same sample, sequenced in a study of shared clonotypes between healthy human individuals. TCRdb keeps only in-frame clones here, not all; method: immunoSEQ multiplex PCR. The sample lists some 1,100,000 clones; about 80% were seen once. Sequenced sample: memory CD4+ T cells from PBMCs. Sample subset: CD45RA-negative fraction. The receptor set was obtained from a man aged 18 to 30 in good health. Some clones in this sample may be carry-over from other donors' samples.

The rearrangement uses TRBV19 and TRBJ1-2; D is unclear. Germline lookup yields CDR1 LNHDA and CDR2 SQIVND (reference sequence). The CDR3 covers 14 residues. Trimming left V 5 bases short and J 5 bases short, with 15 bases between. The CDR3 reads CASSPLRVWYGYTF. The CDR3 DNA follows: TGTGCCAGTAGTCCCCTACGTGTCTGGTATGGCTACACCTTC.

The V call is TRBV7-8, the J call TRBJ2-7; D is perhaps TRBD1 (6 bases). With 5 bases removed from V and 1 base from J, the gap between germline ends came to 21 bases. This CDR3 spans 17 amino acids. Germline loops: CDR1 SGHVS, CDR2 FQNEAQ. In DNA, the CDR3 is TGTGCCAGCAGCCCTACCGGCAGGGGACGAGGATCCTACGAGCAGTACTTC. This translates into CASSPTGRGRGSYEQYF.

This chain connects TRBV7-2 to TRBJ2-7; TRBD2 aligns across 7 bases. Germline V lookup: CDR1 SGHTA, CDR2 FQGNSA. The trim removed 5 bases at V and 2 bases at J, leaving 6 bases unmatched. This CDR3 spans 14 amino acids. CDR3 DNA: TGTGCCAGCAGCCGTAGCGGGCCTACCTACGAGCAGTACTTC. It yields the protein CASSRSGPTYEQYF.

The chain uses TRBV6-5 and TRBJ1-5, with 7 bases aligning to TRBD1. This CDR3 comprises 14 residues. Germline values: CDR1 MNHEY, CDR2 SVGAGI. Losses at the gene ends were 4 bases for V and 2 bases for J; bases not matched to a gene: 2. CDR3 in amino acids: CASSLTGGNQPQHF. The DNA of the CDR3 is TGTGCCAGCAGTTTAACAGGGGGCAATCAGCCCCAGCATTTT.

The CDR3 protein is CASSPRTGSSGANVLTF. CDR3 sequence (DNA): TGCGCCAGCAGCCCGCGGACAGGGAGCTCTGGGGCCAACGTCCTGACTTTC. The chain combines TRBV4-1 with TRBJ2-6; 8 nucleotides match TRBD1. From germline, CDR1 is MGHRA and CDR2 YSYEKL. This CDR3 contains 17 residues. V lost 4 bases, J lost 0 bases, and 5 bases stayed unmatched.

This chain links TRBV4-2 with TRBJ2-5; a possible D gene is TRBD2 (5 bases). The germline V gene has CDR1 LGHNA and CDR2 YNFKEQ. The V gene lost 4 bases and the J gene lost 4 bases, with 13 bases spanning the gap. The CDR3 runs to 14 residues. CDR3 sequence reads: CASSLPGKPETQYF. The CDR3 DNA sequence: TGTGCCAGCAGCCTTCCCGGGAAACCAGAGACCCAGTACTTC.

This sequence joins TRBV7-2 and TRBJ2-5; 9 positions agree with TRBD2. This CDR3 is built from 16 residues. Germline values: CDR1 SGHTA, CDR2 FQGNSA. V was clipped by 1 base and J by 2 bases; unmatched bases: 5. The CDR3 sequence: CASSLGPSGVQETQYF. CDR3 in DNA: TGTGCCAGCAGCTTAGGGCCTAGCGGGGTACAAGAGACCCAGTACTTC.

Notes on this clone: Other DNA sequences in the same sample also yield this CDR3. The chain has TRBV30 and TRBJ2-7; D gene ambiguous. Germline CDR1 and CDR2: GTSNPN and SVGIG (reference sequence). The CDR3 has 12 residues. V was clipped by 0 bases and J by 3 bases, with 6 bases between them. CDR3 in DNA: TGTGCCTGGAGTGTAATGGGCTACGAGCAGTACTTC. Encoded protein: CAWSVMGYEQYF.

This sequence joins TRBV7-2 and TRBJ1-2, with D unresolved. The V and J ends lost 0 bases and 8 bases respectively, with 10 bases between them. This CDR3 comprises 13 residues. Per germline, CDR1 SGHTA and CDR2 FQGNSA. CDR3 region: CASSLARGTGYTF. In DNA, the CDR3 is TGTGCCAGCAGCTTAGCGCGCGGAACGGGCTACACCTTC.

CDR3 nucleotide sequence: TGTGCCAGCAGTTTATGGGGAACGGGAAACACTGAAGCTTTCTTT. Translating it yields CASSLWGTGNTEAFF. The chain uses TRBV28 and TRBJ1-1; no definite D call. CDR1 MDHEN and CDR2 SYDVKM come from the germline V gene. There are 15 residues in the CDR3. V lost 0 bases and J lost 2, with 10 bases in between.

Details on this clone: The same CDR3 arises from other DNA sequences in this sample as well. The chain uses TRBV29-1 and TRBJ2-7; no reliable D call. The CDR3 is 12 amino acids. V was trimmed by 5 bases and J by 1 base, leaving 9 bases between them. The V gene's germline CDR1 is SQVTM and CDR2 ANQGSEA. In DNA form, the CDR3 reads TGCAGCGTTTCCGGGTTATCCTACGAGCAGTACTTC. This translates into CSVSGLSYEQYF.

The chain joins TRBV2 to TRBJ1-2, with a possible D match to TRBD1 (6 bases). The CDR3 is 14 residues long. The germline gives CDR1 SNHLY, CDR2 FYNNEI. V was cut by 0 bases and J by 8 bases, with 13 bases left in between. In nucleotides, the CDR3 is TGTGCCAGCAGTGAAGCTGGGGGGGCGCAAGGCTACACCTTC. It yields the protein CASSEAGGAQGYTF.

V and J are TRBV18 and TRBJ2-3, with D unclear. V shed 2 bases and J shed 4 bases, with 10 bases lying between them. The CDR3 is 14 residues long. Germline CDR1 reads KGHSH; CDR2 reads LQKENI. Written as DNA, the CDR3 is TGTGCCAGCTCACCAGTAGAGTTCGCAGATACGCAGTATTTT. This translates into CASSPVEFADTQYF. Combining the CDR3 with reference TRBV18 and TRBJ2-3 gives the whole variable domain NAGVMQNPRHLVRRRGQEARLRCSPMKGHSHVYWYRQLPEEGLKFMVYLQKENIIDESGMPKERFSAEFPKEGPSILRIQQVVRGDSAAYFCASSPVEFADTQYFGPGTRLTVL.

This rearrangement joins TRBV5-6 to TRBJ2-3; 7 bases are a match to TRBD2. The CDR3 covers 18 residues. V was clipped by 3 bases and J by 2 bases; unmatched bases: 15. Germline loops: CDR1 SGHDT, CDR2 YYEEEE. CDR3 sequence: CASSSLAWAFNFTDTQYF. The CDR3, as DNA: TGTGCCAGCAGCTCACTAGCGTGGGCCTTTAACTTCACAGATACGCAGTATTTT.

This clone came up many times. The chain couples TRBV2 to TRBJ2-7; no clear D gene. The germline V and J ends were trimmed by 7 bases and 7 bases, with 23 bases remaining between them. The CDR3 length is 15 residues. The germline V gene has CDR1 SNHLY and CDR2 FYNNEI. DNA of the CDR3: TGTGCCAGCATAGGCCAGAATAGGGCCGGGCGGGAGCAGTACTTC. Encoded protein: CASIGQNRAGREQYF.

On this clone itself: Other DNA sequences within the sample encode an identical CDR3. The chain combines TRBV28 with TRBJ2-3; D possibly uses TRBD1 or TRBD2 (5 bases each). Trimming pared 6 bases from V and 0 bases from J, leaving 10 bases between. The CDR3 is made up of 14 amino acids. From germline, CDR1 is MDHEN and CDR2 SYDVKM. CDR3 loop: CASRTGGSTDTQYF. CDR3 bases: TGTGCCAGCAGAACAGGAGGAAGCACAGATACGCAGTATTTT.

The chain employs TRBV15 and TRBJ2-7, with D possibly matching TRBD1 (5 bases). V gave up 0 bases and J gave up 2 bases, with 17 bases separating them. The CDR3 is made up of 17 amino acids. The germline gives CDR1 LNHNV, CDR2 YYDKDF (reference sequence). In nucleotides, the CDR3 is TGTGCCACCAGCAGAGAGGGGATCCAGGGTTCTGCCTACGAGCAGTACTTC. Residues: CATSREGIQGSAYEQYF. The whole variable domain, filled in from reference TRBV15 and TRBJ2-7, reads DAMVIQNPRYQVTQFGKPVTLSCSQTLNHNVMYWYQQKSSQAPKLLFHYYDKDFNNEADTPDNFQSRRPNTSFCFLDIRSPGLGDTAMYLCATSREGIQGSAYEQYFGPGTRLTVT.

The chain carries TRBV27 and TRBJ1-3, with D maybe TRBD1 (5 bases). This CDR3 region has 15 residues. Trimming removed 6 bases at V and 4 bases at J, with 16 bases between. Germline V gene sequence: CDR1 MNHEY, CDR2 SMNVEV (reference sequence). For the CDR3, the DNA is TGTGCCAGCAGCCTGACCGCAGGGTTGGGAAACACCATATATTTT. Its translation: CASSLTAGLGNTIYF.

The V and J genes are TRBV9 and TRBJ2-2; 8 nucleotides match TRBD1. V dropped 1 base and J dropped 0; count of bases not matched to a gene: 2. Germline V gives CDR1 SGDLS, CDR2 YYNGEE. This CDR3 contains 16 residues. The CDR3, as DNA: TGTGCCAGCAGCGTACGGACAGGGTCGAACACCGGGGAGCTGTTTTTT. Translation: CASSVRTGSNTGELFF.

The CDR3 protein is CASSEQGVGNTIYF. The CDR3 coding sequence is TGTGCCAGCAGCGAGCAGGGTGTTGGAAACACCATATATTTT. This chain joins TRBV9 and TRBJ1-3; possible D gene TRBD1, 5 bases. Trimming cost V 3 bases and J 3 bases, with 10 bases left between them. The CDR3 is 14 residues long. CDR1 and CDR2 from the germline V gene are SGDLS and YYNGEE.

The CDR3 spells CASSSGWTGDEKLFF. DNA for the CDR3: TGTGCCAGCAGCTCAGGGTGGACAGGGGACGAAAAACTGTTTTTT. This sequence joins TRBV6-5 and TRBJ1-4; 9 positions match TRBD1. The CDR3 runs 15 residues. The V segment lost 6 bases and the J segment 8 bases; nucleotides outside the gene matches: 10. Germline assignment: CDR1 MNHEY and CDR2 SVGAGI.

The rearrangement links TRBV28 to TRBJ2-7; 8 bases are shared with TRBD1. V lost 6 bases, J lost 2 bases, and 12 bases stayed unmatched. Germline assignment: CDR1 MDHEN and CDR2 SYDVKM. This CDR3 comprises 16 residues. The CDR3 spells CASRAGTGATPYEQYF. The CDR3 bases are TGTGCCAGCAGAGCCGGGACAGGAGCTACCCCCTACGAGCAGTACTTC. The whole variable domain, filled in from reference TRBV28 and TRBJ2-7, reads DVKVTQSSRYLVKRTGEKVFLECVQDMDHENMFWYRQDPGLGLRLIYFSYDVKMKEKGDIPEGYSVSREKKERFSLILESASTNQTSMYLCASRAGTGATPYEQYFGPGTRLTVT.

In its sample, this clone was seen a few times. The chain combines TRBV28 with TRBJ1-5, with 7 bases identical to TRBD1. Germline lookup yields CDR1 MDHEN and CDR2 SYDVKM. V gave up 4 bases and J gave up 5 bases; unmatched junction bases: 2. This CDR3 spans 13 amino acids. This CDR3 reads CASSYTGDQPQHF. The CDR3 region has the DNA TGTGCCAGCAGTTATACAGGGGATCAGCCCCAGCATTTT.

Only one count was recorded for this clone. CDR3 DNA: TGCGCCAGCAGCTTAGGCCCCACCAACACAGATACGCAGTATTTT. It yields the protein CASSLGPTNTDTQYF. The chain employs TRBV5-1 and TRBJ2-3; no definite D call. V was shortened by 2 bases and J by 2 bases, with 12 bases between the two germline ends. Germline CDR1 reads SGHRS; CDR2 reads YFSETQ. The CDR3 has 15 amino acids.

This clone was detected only once. The chain combines TRBV5-8 with TRBJ2-7; possible D gene TRBD2, 6 bases. The CDR3 runs 15 residues. Trimming left V 4 bases short and J 3 bases short, with 17 bases between. Germline CDR1 reads SGHTS; CDR2 reads YDEGEE. In DNA form, the CDR3 reads TGTGCCAGCAGCCCGCACGGCGGGCGGGGCTACGAGCAGTACTTC. As protein: CASSPHGGRGYEQYF.

The chain combines TRBV29-1 with TRBJ2-6; D not resolved. The CDR3 sequence is 12 residues long. Looked up from germline, CDR1 is SQVTM and CDR2 is ANQGSEA. Trimming removed 6 bases at V and 0 bases at J, with 3 bases between. The CDR3 DNA is TGCAGCGTCATCTCTGGGGCCAACGTCCTGACTTTC. Amino acids: CSVISGANVLTF.

The gene calls are TRBV7-3 and TRBJ1-2; 7 bases agree with TRBD1. Germline values: CDR1 SGHTA, CDR2 FQGTGA. The junction had 12 bases not matched to a gene; V was cut back by 1 base and J by 7 bases. The CDR3 consists of 16 residues. CDR3 loop: CASSLKRVRGRLGYTF. The DNA for the CDR3 is TGTGCCAGCAGCTTAAAACGTGTAAGGGGGCGCCTTGGCTACACCTTC.